Below are 9 T cell receptor beta chains sequenced from a single sample in a study of T cells in Graves' hyperthyroidism and ophthalmopathy. Amplification targeted TCR beta CDR3 regions from RNA transcripts. HTBI primers were the set used in a first-round RT-PCR of the TCR CDR3. TCRdb recomputed calls from the multiplex PCR reads with MiXCR, one row per CDR3 protein. The sample records over 200,000 distinct CDR3 sequences, more than 15% being singletons. The sample consisted of blood. The receptors come from a man aged 45 to 65 with Graves' hyperthyroidism.

In this sample, this clonotype turned up many times. The chain joins TRBV20-1 to TRBJ2-5; 11 bases are shared with TRBD1. After removal of 5 bases from V and 4 bases from J, the junction contained 6 bases not matched to a gene. Per the germline V gene, CDR1 is DFQATT and CDR2 is SNEGSKA (reference sequence). CDR3 length: 14 amino acids. The CDR3 DNA reads as TGCAGTGCTTCCACCGGGACAGGGGGAGAGACCCAGTACTTC. The encoded protein is CSASTGTGGETQYF.

This clonotype was seen repeatedly, ten times or more. The rearrangement links TRBV6-1 to TRBJ2-5; 7 nucleotides match TRBD1. CDR1 is MNHNS, CDR2 SASEGT, per germline. The CDR3 loop spans 14 amino acids. The junction had 7 bases not matched to a gene; V was cut back by 2 bases and J by 7 bases. CDR3 loop: CASSETVRGRTQYF. The CDR3 coding sequence is TGTGCCAGCAGTGAAACGGTCAGGGGGAGGACCCAGTACTTC.

This clonotype appeared a few times. The CDR3 sequence is CASSSLAGAGELFF. The CDR3 nucleotides read TGTGCCAGCAGCTCCTTAGCGGGAGCCGGGGAGCTGTTTTTT. The chain employs TRBV11-2 and TRBJ2-2, with 9 bases that match TRBD2. Germline V CDR1 and CDR2: SGHAT, FQNNGV. The CDR3 length is 14 residues. The ends lost 4 bases at V and 6 bases at J; junction bases unmatched: 3.

This clonotype turned up a few times. CDR3: CASNTGFLSYEQYF. CDR3 nucleotide sequence: TGTGCCAGCAACACAGGGTTCCTCTCCTACGAGCAGTACTTC. This chain uses TRBV7-3 with TRBJ2-7; D might be TRBD1 (6 bases). The V and J ends lost 7 bases and 0 bases respectively, with 13 bases between them. Germline V gene lookup returns CDR1 SGHTA and CDR2 FQGTGA. CDR3 length equals 14 residues.

This clonotype was seen ten or more times. This chain uses TRBV12-3 or TRBV12-4 with TRBJ2-6; D may be TRBD1 or TRBD2 (5 bases each). This CDR3 is 15 amino acids long. Trimming stripped 7 bases from V and 4 bases from J, with 14 bases between. The CDR3 coding sequence is TGTGCCAGCAACCTTGTGGGACCCGGGGCCAACGTCCTGACTTTC. Encoded protein: CASNLVGPGANVLTF.

To note about this clonotype: A much larger clone differs by one base, so this may be a read error. The chain couples TRBV18 to TRBJ1-1; D may be TRBD1 (5 bases). This CDR3 is built from 13 residues. Germline V lookup: CDR1 KGHSH, CDR2 LQKENI. Trimming left V 9 bases short and J 4 bases short, with 15 bases between. CDR3 in amino acids: CASNEGLSTEAFF. The CDR3 DNA reads as TGTGCCAGTAATGAGGGGTTGAGCACTGAAGCTTTCTTT.

This clonotype appeared many times. The chain joins TRBV2 to TRBJ2-1; D uncertain. Germline V CDR1 and CDR2: SNHLY, FYNNEI. CDR3 size: 15 residues. V was clipped by 5 bases and J by 3 bases, with 14 bases between them. In DNA form, the CDR3 reads TGTGCCAGCAGTCAGCAGCAGCTTAACTACAATGAGCAGTTCTTC. Its translation: CASSQQQLNYNEQFF.

This clonotype was picked up many times. The J gene is TRBJ1-1, the V gene TRBV18, with D unclear. The CDR3 runs 15 residues. V was shortened by 2 bases and J by 1 base, with 11 bases between the two germline ends. The germline V gene encodes CDR1 KGHSH and CDR2 LQKENI. CDR3 residues: CASSPFATTNTEAFF. In nucleotides, the CDR3 is TGTGCCAGCTCACCATTTGCCACGACGAACACTGAAGCTTTCTTT.

The chain couples TRBV27 to TRBJ2-6; D is unclear. CDR1 is MNHEY, CDR2 SMNVEV, per germline (reference sequence). The CDR3 spans 13 residues. V was pared by 7 bases and J by 0 bases, with 4 bases between. The CDR3 is CASTFSGANVLTF. The CDR3 DNA sequence: TGTGCCAGCACCTTCTCTGGGGCCAACGTCCTGACTTTC.